This T cell receptor (beta chain) was found in a study of identical twins. TCRdb redid the calling of the 5' RACE reads with MiXCR, one entry per CDR3 protein. The table records some 190,000 distinct CDR3 sequences, approximately 16% of them present only once. Germline assignment: CDR1 DFQATT and CDR2 SNEGSKA (reference sequence). This CDR3 region has 12 residues. Trimming took 3 bases from V and 0 from J, leaving 5 bases between them. These data also featured in a second study, about T cells expressing NK-cell markers.

This receptor was identified in a woman between 18 and 29 years old in good health. The sequencing input was CD8+ T cells sorted from blood. The chain couples TRBV20-1 to TRBJ1-2, with D hard to call. CDR3 DNA sequence: TGCAGTGCTAGGAGTGCTAACTATGGCTACACCTTC. Translating gives CSARSANYGYTF.